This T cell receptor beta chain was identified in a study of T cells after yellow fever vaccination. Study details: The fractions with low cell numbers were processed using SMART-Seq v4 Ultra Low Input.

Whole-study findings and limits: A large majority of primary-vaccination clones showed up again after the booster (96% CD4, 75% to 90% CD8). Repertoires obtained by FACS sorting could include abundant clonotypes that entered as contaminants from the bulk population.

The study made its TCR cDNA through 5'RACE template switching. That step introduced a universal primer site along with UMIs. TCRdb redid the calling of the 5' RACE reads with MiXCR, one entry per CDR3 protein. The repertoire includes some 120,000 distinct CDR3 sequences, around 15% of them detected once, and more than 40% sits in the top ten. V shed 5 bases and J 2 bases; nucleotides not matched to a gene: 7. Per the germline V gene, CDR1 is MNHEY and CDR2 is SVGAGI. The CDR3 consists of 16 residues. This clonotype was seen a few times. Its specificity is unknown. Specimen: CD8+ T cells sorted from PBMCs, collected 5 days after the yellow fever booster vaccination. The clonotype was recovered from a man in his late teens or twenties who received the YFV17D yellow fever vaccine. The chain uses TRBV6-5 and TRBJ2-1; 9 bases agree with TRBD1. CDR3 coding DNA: TGTGCCAGCAGTCCTGGGACAGGGTCTCCCTACAATGAGCAGTTCTTC. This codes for CASSPGTGSPYNEQFF.